A selection of T cell receptor beta chains follows, all from one sample in a study of cytomegalovirus exposure and HLA in healthy donors. Data came from immunoSEQ multiplex PCR; TCRdb stores just in-frame clones and leaves some out. The table shows fewer than 200,000 clones, with around 88% occurring only once. Sample: PBMCs. The receptors shown here come from a woman in her 30s in good health and CMV-seronegative. Both conserved end residues are part of each CDR3. A D gene is named only where the DNA matches it firmly. Part of the rows lack a size; the others show once, few, many or a class for expanded clones.

J gene | D gene | clone size | V gene | CDR3 protein | CDR3 DNA
TRBJ2-1 | TRBD1 | NA | TRBV7-3 | CASSSHPGQGAGNEQFF | TGTGCCAGCAGCTCTCACCCAGGACAGGGGGCCGGGAATGAGCAGTTCTTC
TRBJ1-3 | NA | NA | TRBV7-6 | CASSLGTDTGNTIYF | TGTGCCAGCAGCTTAGGGACAGACACTGGAAACACCATATATTTT
TRBJ1-2 | NA | NA | TRBV5-1 | CASSGDSLSYGYTF | TGCGCCAGCTCTGGGGACTCATTGAGCTATGGCTACACCTTC
TRBJ2-1 | TRBD2 | NA | TRBV5-4 | CASSVGTSGRGEQFF | TGTGCCAGCAGCGTGGGGACTAGCGGGAGAGGTGAGCAGTTCTTC
TRBJ1-2 | NA | once | TRBV2 | CASITGLDNYGYTF | TGTGCCAGCATTACAGGGCTGGACAACTATGGCTACACCTTC
TRBJ2-1 | NA | NA | TRBV27 | CASSLNPGTYNEQFF | TGTGCCAGCAGTTTAAATCCCGGGACCTACAATGAGCAGTTCTTC
TRBJ1-5 | TRBD1 | NA | TRBV12-5 | CASGLVVGTGVQPQHF | TGTGCTAGTGGTTTGGTAGTGGGCACAGGGGTTCAGCCCCAGCATTTT
TRBJ1-4 | TRBD1 | NA | TRBV6-1 | CASSEAEGQGAGKLFF | TGTGCCAGCAGTGAAGCGGAAGGACAGGGGGCTGGAAAACTGTTTTTT
TRBJ2-1 | TRBD2 | NA | TRBV29-1 | CSVPPTSASSYNEQFF | TGCAGCGTCCCCCCTACTAGCGCTAGCTCCTACAATGAGCAGTTCTTC
TRBJ2-3 | TRBD2 | NA | TRBV7-6 | CASSLVPGLAGTDTQYF | TGTGCCAGCAGCCTCGTCCCGGGACTAGCGGGCACAGATACGCAGTATTTT
TRBJ2-2 | NA | NA | TRBV6-6 | CASRVLASGELFF | TGTGCCAGCAGGGTTCTAGCGTCCGGGGAGCTGTTTTTT
TRBJ1-2 | TRBD1 | NA | TRBV4-3 | CASSQVPTGGPQNYGYTF | TGCGCCAGCAGCCAAGTACCCACAGGGGGTCCCCAAAACTATGGCTACACCTTC
TRBJ2-3 | TRBD2 | NA | TRBV5-1 | CASSPPRGDGSTDTQYF | TGCGCCAGCAGCCCGCCCCGGGGGGATGGAAGCACAGATACGCAGTATTTT
TRBJ2-3 | TRBD2 | NA | TRBV7-9 | CASSFASGSARTDTQYF | TGTGCCAGCAGCTTTGCTAGCGGGAGCGCCCGCACAGATACGCAGTATTTT
TRBJ2-6 | NA | NA | TRBV5-1 | CASSRTNGSGANVLTF | TGCGCCAGCAGCAGAACTAACGGGTCTGGGGCCAACGTCCTGACTTTC
TRBJ2-7 | TRBD2 | NA | TRBV10-3 | CAIGVRLAGGYEQYF | TGTGCCATCGGGGTGAGACTAGCGGGAGGCTACGAGCAGTACTTC
TRBJ1-2 | NA | NA | TRBV4-1 | CASSQSRYGYTF | TGCGCCAGCAGCCAGTCTCGTTATGGCTACACCTTC
TRBJ1-1 | TRBD1 | NA | TRBV27 | CASSLLPGGAGTEAFF | TGTGCCAGCAGTTTATTACCAGGGGGCGCGGGCACTGAAGCTTTCTTT
TRBJ2-7 | TRBD1 | NA | TRBV7-8 | CASSLGRQGPEQYF | TGTGCCAGCAGCTTAGGTCGACAGGGCCCCGAGCAGTACTTC
TRBJ2-1 | TRBD1 | NA | TRBV7-9 | CASSLVGTGGPYNEQFF | TGTGCCAGCAGCTTAGTCGGGACAGGGGGACCTTACAATGAGCAGTTCTTC
TRBJ2-5 | NA | NA | TRBV6-6 | CASSPPGGVLETQYF | TGTGCCAGCAGTCCTCCAGGAGGAGTCTTGGAGACCCAGTACTTC
TRBJ2-1 | NA | NA | TRBV7-9 | CASSLDDYSYNEQFF | TGTGCCAGCAGCTTAGACGACTACTCCTACAATGAGCAGTTCTTC
TRBJ1-5 | NA | NA | TRBV9 | CASSVAPQQPQHF | TGTGCCAGCAGCGTAGCTCCCCAGCAGCCCCAGCATTTT
TRBJ1-2 | NA | NA | TRBV21-1 | CASSKAPGGGGYGYTF | TGTGCCAGCAGCAAAGCCCCCGGGGGGGGTGGCTATGGCTACACCTTC
TRBJ2-7 | TRBD1 | once | TRBV27 | CASNPGTGINEQYF | TGTGCCAGCAATCCCGGGACAGGGATAAACGAGCAGTACTTC
TRBJ1-2 | NA | NA | TRBV7-8 | CASSFSGTNYGYTF | TGTGCCAGCAGCTTTTCCGGGACAAATTATGGCTACACCTTC
TRBJ2-2 | NA | NA | TRBV19 | CATSELFQGRTGELFF | TGTGCCACCTCTGAGCTTTTTCAGGGGCGCACCGGGGAGCTGTTTTTT
TRBJ1-2 | TRBD1 | NA | TRBV12-5 | CASGLVLGQGKVRGYTF | TGTGCTAGTGGCTTGGTACTGGGACAGGGGAAAGTAAGGGGCTACACCTTC
TRBJ1-2 | TRBD1 | once | TRBV9 | CASSADRVLGYTF | TGTGCCAGCAGCGCGGACAGGGTGCTTGGCTACACCTTC
TRBJ1-1 | TRBD1 | NA | TRBV6-5 | CASSRDRGNYEAFF | TGTGCCAGCAGCCGAGACAGGGGGAATTATGAAGCTTTCTTT
TRBJ1-1 | TRBD1 | NA | TRBV18 | CASSSDRDRGPGTEAFF | TGTGCCAGCTCCTCAGACCGGGACAGGGGGCCGGGGACTGAAGCTTTCTTT
TRBJ2-7 | NA | once | TRBV19 | CASSRPSSPLVMQYF | TGTGCCAGTAGTCGCCCGAGTTCCCCCCTCGTCATGCAGTACTTC
TRBJ1-5 | TRBD1 | NA | TRBV7-9 | CASSQGQSNQPQHF | TGTGCCAGCAGCCAGGGACAGAGCAATCAGCCCCAGCATTTT
TRBJ1-1 | NA | NA | TRBV25-1 | CASSDLGAGGHYHF | TGTGCCAGCAGTGATTTGGGGGCGGGGGGTCACTACCACTTT
TRBJ2-5 | TRBD1 | once | TRBV6-5 | CASSKQGMETQYF | TGTGCCAGCAGTAAACAGGGGATGGAGACCCAGTACTTC
TRBJ1-2 | TRBD1 | NA | TRBV19 | CASSEISPRQGRNYGYTF | TGTGCCAGTAGCGAGATATCCCCCCGACAGGGTAGAAACTATGGCTACACCTTC
TRBJ2-4 | NA | NA | TRBV20-1 | CSGGGPDIQYF | TGCAGTGGAGGAGGGCCCGACATTCAGTACTTC
TRBJ2-7 | TRBD1 | NA | TRBV4-1 | CASSQGGTGGYEQYF | TGCGCCAGCAGCCAAGGCGGGACAGGGGGCTACGAGCAGTACTTC
TRBJ1-4 | TRBD1 | few | TRBV5-1 | CASSTRGAGEKLFF | TGCGCCAGCAGCACCAGGGGGGCAGGGGAAAAACTGTTTTTT
TRBJ2-6 | NA | NA | TRBV21-1 | CASSTSVSSGANVLTF | TGTGCCAGCAGCACTAGCGTCAGCTCTGGGGCCAACGTCCTGACTTTC
TRBJ2-1 | NA | NA | TRBV5-4 | CASSLGGVAGWNEQFF | TGTGCCAGCAGCTTGGGGGGGGTGGCAGGGTGGAATGAGCAGTTCTTC
TRBJ2-7 | TRBD2 | NA | TRBV7-3 | CASRLAGRPIYEQYF | TGTGCCAGCCGGCTAGCGGGCAGACCTATCTACGAGCAGTACTTC
TRBJ1-2 | NA | NA | TRBV5-1 | CASSLSRDLGYTF | TGCGCCAGCAGCTTGAGCAGGGATTTGGGCTACACCTTC
TRBJ1-1 | NA | NA | TRBV6-5 | CASITVRGATEAFF | TGTGCCAGCATCACGGTCCGGGGTGCCACTGAAGCTTTCTTT
TRBJ2-3 | NA | NA | TRBV6-9 | CASSYPDRRLVPLSPHPQYF | TGTGCCAGCAGTTATCCCGACAGACGACTAGTACCCCTCTCACCGCACCCGCAGTATTTT
TRBJ2-4 | NA | NA | TRBV9 | CASSVGGGNIQYF | TGTGCCAGCAGCGTAGGTGGCGGAAACATTCAGTACTTC
TRBJ2-7 | NA | NA | TRBV30 | CAFTRQSYEQYF | TGTGCCTTCACCAGACAGTCCTACGAGCAGTACTTC
TRBJ2-7 | NA | NA | TRBV5-1 | CASSKVSGNYEQYF | TGCGCCAGCAGCAAGGTTTCCGGGAACTACGAGCAGTACTTC
TRBJ2-7 | TRBD2 | NA | TRBV9 | CASSVAGGRYEQYF | TGTGCCAGCAGCGTAGCCGGGGGGAGGTACGAGCAGTACTTC
TRBJ2-1 | NA | NA | TRBV5-1 | CASSTAGYNEQFF | TGCGCCAGCAGCACGGCAGGGTACAATGAGCAGTTCTTC
TRBJ2-5 | TRBD2 | NA | TRBV7-2 | CASSQQRIAGAEETQYF | TGTGCCAGCAGCCAACAGAGGATAGCGGGGGCCGAAGAGACCCAGTACTTC
TRBJ2-7 | TRBD2 | NA | TRBV14 | CASSYTSGRVYEQYF | TGTGCCAGCAGCTACACTAGCGGGAGGGTTTACGAGCAGTACTTC
TRBJ2-5 | NA | NA | TRBV2 | CASSVIETQYF | TGTGCCAGCAGTGTTATAGAGACCCAGTACTTC
TRBJ2-2 | TRBD2 | NA | TRBV7-2 | CASTVLAGGNTGELFF | TGTGCCAGCACCGTTCTAGCGGGTGGGAACACCGGGGAGCTGTTTTTT
TRBJ2-5 | TRBD1 | NA | TRBV29-1 | CSVDRGLWETQYF | TGCAGCGTTGACAGGGGGCTGTGGGAGACCCAGTACTTC
TRBJ2-5 | TRBD1 | NA | TRBV7-8 | CASSPRDRGARETQYF | TGTGCCAGCAGCCCCCGGGACAGGGGCGCTCGGGAGACCCAGTACTTC
TRBJ2-1 | NA | NA | TRBV9 | CASSVELTGYNEQFF | TGTGCCAGCAGCGTAGAACTCACCGGCTACAATGAGCAGTTCTTC